One sample yielded the 12 T cell receptor beta chains listed below, sequenced in a study of graft-versus-host responses after intestinal transplantation (dated by TCRdb to the early 2020s). Library creation used the immunoSEQ multiplex PCR assay. Imported from immuneACCESS, the table was reduced by TCRdb to in-frame sequences with V and J called. These copies leave out some clones; in studies compared against another copy, an unresolved V gene accounts for under half, and the cause of the remainder is not known. Here the sample has about 13,000 clones; around 40% occur a single time. More than 0.95% of the sample lies in the top ten. The time point tag for this specimen amounts to: cells obtained before transplantation from donor or recipient. Source: alloreactive CD4+ T cells from a mixed lymphocyte reaction culture, taken before intestinal transplant. Taken with the paper, the label for cell subset or site translates to: CFSE-low proliferating T cells sorted from roughly 6-day pre-transplant mixed lymphocyte reaction (GvH or HvG direction). The receptors originated from a human patient who received an intestinal transplant.

This clone occurred a few times. The V call is TRBV5-4, the J call TRBJ2-7; the D gene is possibly TRBD1 (6 bases). The CDR3 length is 14 residues. The germline V and J ends were trimmed by 2 bases and 5 bases, with 14 bases remaining between them. Germline V CDR1 and CDR2: SGHNT, YYREEE (reference sequence). CDR3 nucleotides: TGTGCCAGCAGCTTAACTAGGGGGTTCGACGAGCAGTACTTC. This sequence encodes CASSLTRGFDEQYF.

The chain employs TRBV11-2 and TRBJ1-2, with D maybe TRBD1 (5 bases). Germline loops: CDR1 SGHAT, CDR2 FQNNGV. The V end lost 4 bases, the J end lost 14 bases, and 14 bases lay between the germline ends. This CDR3 comprises 11 residues. The CDR3, as DNA: TGTGCCAGCAGCTCATCCGCGGCAGGGACCTTC. This codes for CASSSSAAGTF.

In this sample, this clone turned up a few times. The chain couples TRBV7-2 to TRBJ2-3; D gene unclear. The V end lost 3 bases, the J end lost 3 bases, and 10 bases lay between the germline ends. Germline values: CDR1 SGHTA, CDR2 FQGNSA. The CDR3 runs 14 residues. In nucleotides, the CDR3 is TGTGCCAGCAGCTTGTCGGTTTATACAGATACGCAGTATTTT. Encoded protein: CASSLSVYTDTQYF.

The V and J genes are TRBV7-2 and TRBJ1-6, with 8 bases fitting TRBD1. Germline CDR1 SGHTA, CDR2 FQGNSA. J gave up 6 bases and V 5 bases, and 3 bases lay outside the gene matches. The CDR3 runs 14 residues. Here the CDR3 reads CASSRQGSNSPLHF. The CDR3 nucleotides read TGTGCCAGCAGCCGACAGGGGAGTAATTCACCCCTCCACTTT.

This chain joins TRBV29-1 and TRBJ2-3; D is ambiguous. Germline V gene lookup returns CDR1 SQVTM and CDR2 ANQGSEA. CDR3 length: 12 residues. Trimming stripped 5 bases from V and 2 bases from J, with 8 bases between. The CDR3 nucleotides read TGCAGCGTTCTACTATTCACAGATACGCAGTATTTT. Protein: CSVLLFTDTQYF.

The V and J genes are TRBV7-8 and TRBJ1-3; maybe TRBD1 (5 bases). The CDR3 runs to 17 residues. V was cut by 1 base and J by 2 bases, with 15 bases left in between. Germline lookup yields CDR1 SGHVS and CDR2 FQNEAQ. In DNA, the CDR3 is TGTGCCAGCAGCTTAGGAGCGGGGGGAGGTACTGGAAACACCATATATTTT. Translating gives CASSLGAGGGTGNTIYF. The full variable domain, completed using reference TRBV7-8 and TRBJ1-3, is GAGVSQSPRYKVAKRGQDVALRCDPISGHVSLFWYQQALGQGPEFLTYFQNEAQLDKSGLPSDRFFAERPEGSVSTLKIQRTQQEDSAVYLCASSLGAGGGTGNTIYFGEGSWLTVV.

Only a few counts were recorded for this clone. The V gene is TRBV19, the J gene TRBJ2-7; weak D call: TRBD1 (5 bases). Trimming stripped 5 bases from V and 3 bases from J, with 11 bases between. The CDR3 has 13 amino acids. Germline lookup yields CDR1 LNHDA and CDR2 SQIVND (reference sequence). CDR3 protein: CASSPRVSYEQYF. The CDR3 region has the DNA TGTGCCAGTAGTCCCAGGGTAAGCTACGAGCAGTACTTC.

The chain couples TRBV5-8 to TRBJ1-2, with D possibly matching TRBD1 (6 bases). The CDR3 contains 11 residues. Between the trimmed V and J ends, which lost 2 bases and 9 bases, there was a span of 8 bases. From germline, CDR1 is SGHTS and CDR2 YDEGEE. The CDR3 loop reads CASSFTGSYTF. The CDR3 bases are TGTGCCAGCAGCTTTACAGGGAGCTACACCTTC.

The chain uses TRBV6-5 and TRBJ2-5; 10 bases fit TRBD2. J lost 1 base, V lost 6 bases, and 2 bases had no gene match. The CDR3 contains 14 residues. Looked up from germline, CDR1 is MNHEY and CDR2 is SVGAGI. The CDR3 here is CASRRLAGQETQYF. The DNA for the CDR3 is TGTGCCAGCAGAAGACTAGCGGGCCAAGAGACCCAGTACTTC.

The DNA of the CDR3 is TGTGCCAGCAGCCCGCAGGGGGGCTTCTCTGGAAACACCATATATTTT. This codes for CASSPQGGFSGNTIYF. This sequence joins TRBV7-2 and TRBJ1-3; 7 bases match TRBD1. The V segment lost 5 bases and the J segment 0 bases; nucleotides outside the gene matches: 7. Germline CDR1 is SGHTA and CDR2 is FQGNSA. The length of the CDR3 is 16 residues.

This clone is termed medium-sized. The chain is built from TRBV7-9 and TRBJ1-5, with a possible D match to TRBD1 (6 bases). The V gene lost 4 bases and the J gene lost 3 bases, with 10 bases spanning the gap. This CDR3 contains 14 residues. Germline values: CDR1 SEHNR, CDR2 FQNEAQ (reference sequence). CDR3 protein: CASSSTGSNQPQHF. The CDR3 nucleotides are TGTGCCAGCAGCTCGACAGGATCCAATCAGCCCCAGCATTTT.

Relative to its sample, this clone is medium-sized. The chain uses TRBV4-1 and TRBJ1-4; TRBD1 is a possible D gene (5 bases). Trimming removed 0 bases from V and 3 bases from J, with 8 bases in between. This CDR3 is 15 amino acids long. From germline, CDR1 is MGHRA and CDR2 YSYEKL. Here the CDR3 reads CASSQDRGANEKLFF. DNA of the CDR3: TGCGCCAGCAGCCAAGATCGGGGGGCTAATGAAAAACTGTTTTTT.